The 22 T cell receptor beta chains in this list originate from one sample, sequenced in a study of shared clonotypes between healthy human individuals. Produced via immunoSEQ multiplex PCR; TCRdb's table is partial and in-frame only. The data show about 2.1 million clones, around 93% seen once. The naive CD8 population came from CD45RO-negative cells selected for CCR7, without terminally differentiated effector memory CD45RA+ cells. Sequenced input: naive CD8+ T cells from PBMCs. These receptors originate from a man aged 18 to 30 in good health. Some clones in this sample may be carry-over from other donors' samples.

V and J are TRBV7-2 and TRBJ2-7; TRBD1 matches 10 bases. J was trimmed by 6 bases and V by 3 bases; bases with no gene match: 8. CDR3 length: 15 amino acids. The germline V gene has CDR1 SGHTA and CDR2 FQGNSA. This CDR3 reads CASSFWDRGNLEQYF. CDR3 DNA: TGTGCCAGCAGCTTTTGGGACAGGGGCAACCTCGAGCAGTACTTC.

This sequence joins TRBV29-1 and TRBJ1-1; a possible D gene is TRBD1 (5 bases). The CDR3 consists of 13 residues. The V end was cut by 7 bases, the J end by 1 base, with 13 bases between. The germline CDR1 and CDR2 sequences are SQVTM and ANQGSEA. CDR3 region: CSAVTAPNTEAFF. The CDR3 nucleotides are TGCAGCGCCGTGACAGCACCGAACACTGAAGCTTTCTTT.

This clone was found once. The J gene is TRBJ1-2, the V gene TRBV7-9, with D possibly matching TRBD1 (6 bases). The CDR3 covers 14 residues. In germline, CDR1 is SEHNR, CDR2 FQNEAQ (reference sequence). Between the trimmed V and J ends, which lost 4 bases and 8 bases, there was a span of 17 bases. The CDR3 sequence is CASSYPSLQGGYTF. For the CDR3, the DNA is TGTGCCAGCAGCTACCCTTCCTTACAGGGCGGCTACACCTTC. The complete variable domain, with remaining parts taken from reference TRBV7-9 and TRBJ1-2, reads DTGVSQNPRHKITKRGQNVTFRCDPISEHNRLYWYRQTLGQGPEFLTYFQNEAQLEKSRLLSDRFSAERPKGSFSTLEIQRTEQGDSAMYLCASSYPSLQGGYTFGSGTRLTVV.

This chain joins TRBV30 and TRBJ1-5; D remains unclear. The CDR3 consists of 13 residues. Per the germline V gene, CDR1 is GTSNPN and CDR2 is SVGIG (reference sequence). V lost 2 bases, J lost 5 bases, and 10 bases lay in between. In DNA, the CDR3 is TGTGCCTGGAGTTGGGGATGGGATCAGCCCCAGCATTTT. Residues: CAWSWGWDQPQHF.

The V gene is TRBV5-1, the J gene TRBJ2-6, with D perhaps assigned TRBD1 or TRBD2 (6 bases each). There are 19 residues in the CDR3. V lost 4 bases and J lost 0, with 20 bases in between. From germline, CDR1 is SGHRS and CDR2 YFSETQ. In DNA form, the CDR3 reads TGCGCCAGCAGCCCCGGGAGACAGGCTACTAACTCTGGGGCCAACGTCCTGACTTTC. Amino acid sequence: CASSPGRQATNSGANVLTF.

The V gene is TRBV18, the J gene TRBJ2-5, with TRBD1 matching 8 bases. The germline CDR1 and CDR2 sequences are KGHSH and LQKENI. This CDR3 spans 20 amino acids. The V gene end was trimmed by 3 bases and the J gene end by 5 bases; junction bases not matched to a gene: 23. The CDR3 is CASSPGLFLYGSRGQETQYF. In nucleotides, the CDR3 is TGTGCCAGCTCACCTGGATTGTTCTTGTACGGAAGCAGGGGGCAGGAGACCCAGTACTTC.

The chain combines TRBV27 with TRBJ2-7; D gene unclear. V gave up 3 bases and J gave up 3 bases, with 12 bases separating them. The CDR3 sequence is 14 residues long. Germline V lookup: CDR1 MNHEY, CDR2 SMNVEV (reference sequence). CDR3 residues: CASSFRNPIYEQYF. The CDR3 coding sequence is TGTGCCAGCAGTTTTCGTAATCCAATCTACGAGCAGTACTTC.

About this clone: Within the sample, other DNA sequences also encode this same CDR3. The chain is built from TRBV25-1 and TRBJ2-5; D possibly matches TRBD1 or TRBD2 (5 bases each). CDR1 and CDR2 (germline): MGHDK, SYGVNS. With 3 bases removed from V and 3 bases from J, the gap between germline ends came to 8 bases. The CDR3 totals 13 residues. The DNA of the CDR3 is TGTGCCAGCAGTGAGGGGCGGGAAGAGACCCAGTACTTC. Amino acid sequence: CASSEGREETQYF.

The V call is TRBV11-1, the J call TRBJ2-3; 9 nucleotides match TRBD2. CDR1 and CDR2 from the germline V gene are SGHAT and FQDESV (reference sequence). The CDR3 extends over 15 amino acids. The ends lost 2 bases at V and 3 bases at J; junction bases unmatched: 3. For the CDR3, the DNA is TGTGCCAGCAGCTTAACTAGCGGGTTTACAGATACGCAGTATTTT. Its protein is CASSLTSGFTDTQYF.

The chain joins TRBV5-6 to TRBJ2-1, with TRBD1 as a possible D gene (6 bases). The CDR3 has 16 residues. V lost 0 bases and J 7 bases, leaving 17 bases between the germline ends. Germline V gene lookup returns CDR1 SGHDT and CDR2 YYEEEE. Here the CDR3 reads CASSLVTGFPSNEQFF. CDR3 nucleotide sequence: TGTGCCAGCAGCTTGGTTACAGGGTTTCCTTCTAATGAGCAGTTCTTC.

The genes are TRBV2 and TRBJ2-7; 7 bases align to TRBD1. Unmatched junction bases numbered 11, after V lost 7 bases and J lost 2 bases. Germline CDR1 reads SNHLY; CDR2 reads FYNNEI. This CDR3 comprises 15 residues. CDR3: CASMGKRDSPYEQYF. The CDR3 coding sequence is TGTGCCAGCATGGGGAAACGGGACAGTCCCTACGAGCAGTACTTC. Drawing the rest from reference TRBV2 and TRBJ2-7, the complete variable domain is EPEVTQTPSHQVTQMGQEVILRCVPISNHLYFYWYRQILGQKVEFLVSFYNNEISEKSEIFDDQFSVERPDGSNFTLKIRSTKLEDSAMYFCASMGKRDSPYEQYFGPGTRLTVT.

The chain uses TRBV9 and TRBJ2-7; the match to TRBD1 covers 7 bases. The CDR3 sequence is 14 residues long. Germline trimming cut 4 bases from V and 4 bases from J; bases unmatched to any gene: 8. The germline V gene has CDR1 SGDLS and CDR2 YYNGEE. The CDR3 region has the DNA TGTGCCAGCAGCCTCGGGACAGATCCTTACGAGCAGTACTTC. Encoded protein: CASSLGTDPYEQYF. Filled out from reference TRBV9 and TRBJ2-7, the complete variable domain reads DSGVTQTPKHLITATGQRVTLRCSPRSGDLSVYWYQQSLDQGLQFLIQYYNGEERAKGNILERFSAQQFPDLHSELNLSSLELGDSALYFCASSLGTDPYEQYFGPGTRLTVT.

The V gene is TRBV5-4, the J gene TRBJ2-7; D ambiguous. Trimming pared 0 bases from V and 2 bases from J, leaving 12 bases between. CDR1 and CDR2 from the germline V gene are SGHNT and YYREEE (reference sequence). The CDR3 covers 15 residues. The CDR3, as DNA: TGTGCCAGCAGCTTGGTTATAGGGTCCACCTACGAGCAGTACTTC. It encodes CASSLVIGSTYEQYF.

The rearrangement links TRBV19 to TRBJ1-2; 7 bases align to TRBD1. The CDR3 loop spans 15 amino acids. V dropped 7 bases and J dropped 5; count of bases not matched to a gene: 13. The germline V gene encodes CDR1 LNHDA and CDR2 SQIVND (reference sequence). CDR3 sequence reads: CASTRDPGQLYGYTF. The CDR3 bases are TGTGCCAGTACCAGGGACCCGGGACAGCTTTATGGCTACACCTTC.

The chain carries TRBV7-2 and TRBJ2-7, with TRBD2 matching 7 bases. The V segment lost 4 bases and the J segment 3 bases; nucleotides outside the gene matches: 3. The CDR3 has 13 residues. CDR1 and CDR2 (germline): SGHTA, FQGNSA. The CDR3 protein is CASSWTRSYEQYF. DNA for the CDR3: TGTGCCAGCAGCTGGACTAGGAGCTACGAGCAGTACTTC.

The genes are TRBV28 and TRBJ1-5, with a possible D match to TRBD1 (5 bases). Trimming shortened V by 8 bases and J by 4 bases, and 18 bases separated the two germline ends. The CDR3 totals 15 residues. The germline V gene encodes CDR1 MDHEN and CDR2 SYDVKM. The DNA of the CDR3 is TGTGCCAGCGGGTCCCGATTGGGGGTGAATCAGCCCCAGCATTTT. This sequence encodes CASGSRLGVNQPQHF. Full variable domain (missing parts from reference TRBV28 and TRBJ1-5): DVKVTQSSRYLVKRTGEKVFLECVQDMDHENMFWYRQDPGLGLRLIYFSYDVKMKEKGDIPEGYSVSREKKERFSLILESASTNQTSMYLCASGSRLGVNQPQHFGDGTRLSIL.

This sequence joins TRBV27 and TRBJ1-2; TRBD1 might be the D (5 bases). The germline gives CDR1 MNHEY, CDR2 SMNVEV (reference sequence). The CDR3 has 14 residues. Trimming took 3 bases from V and 6 from J, leaving 14 bases between them. In DNA, the CDR3 is TGTGCCAGCAGTTTCACAGGCGAGGCCGATGGCTACACCTTC. Translated, it gives CASSFTGEADGYTF.

The chain is built from TRBV27 and TRBJ1-1, with 12 bases matching TRBD1. Germline V CDR1 and CDR2: MNHEY, SMNVEV (reference sequence). Unmatched junction bases numbered 7, after V lost 6 bases and J lost 2 bases. This CDR3 is built from 16 residues. The CDR3 protein is CASRPGQGAGNTEAFF. The CDR3 DNA follows: TGTGCCAGCAGGCCGGGACAGGGGGCCGGAAACACTGAAGCTTTCTTT.

The chain is built from TRBV12-5 and TRBJ2-1; D unclear. The V gene's germline CDR1 is LGHNT and CDR2 FRNRAP. V lost 0 bases and J lost 5, with 5 bases in between. The CDR3 loop spans 13 amino acids. The CDR3 protein is CASGLVDHNEQFF. CDR3 nucleotides: TGTGCTAGTGGTTTGGTAGATCACAATGAGCAGTTCTTC.

A few counts support this clone. The gene calls are TRBV9 and TRBJ1-1; D is undetermined. CDR3 size: 14 residues. V gave up 4 bases and J gave up 1 base, with 11 bases separating them. Germline-derived CDR1 and CDR2 are SGDLS and YYNGEE. CDR3 sequence reads: CASSPWSGNTEAFF. The CDR3 nucleotides are TGTGCCAGCAGCCCTTGGTCGGGGAACACTGAAGCTTTCTTT. Full variable domain (remainder filled in from reference TRBV9 and TRBJ1-1): DSGVTQTPKHLITATGQRVTLRCSPRSGDLSVYWYQQSLDQGLQFLIQYYNGEERAKGNILERFSAQQFPDLHSELNLSSLELGDSALYFCASSPWSGNTEAFFGQGTRLTVV.

The count of this clone is one. V usage is TRBV2 and J usage is TRBJ2-1; the match to TRBD2 covers 9 bases. J was trimmed by 10 bases and V by 2 bases; bases with no gene match: 9. The CDR3 spans 15 residues. CDR1 and CDR2 from the germline V gene are SNHLY and FYNNEI. In nucleotides, the CDR3 is TGTGCCAGCAGTGAATTGGTATTAGCGGGAGCGGAGCAGTTCTTC. The encoded protein is CASSELVLAGAEQFF.

This clone has a single count. This chain links TRBV2 with TRBJ2-7, with TRBD2 matching over 7 bases. Germline lookup yields CDR1 SNHLY and CDR2 FYNNEI. The CDR3 is 14 amino acids. The ends lost 4 bases at V and 5 bases at J; junction bases unmatched: 8. The CDR3 sequence is CASSAGEGTNEQYF. CDR3 sequence (DNA): TGTGCCAGCAGTGCCGGGGAGGGGACGAACGAGCAGTACTTC.